The T cell receptor beta chain described here comes from a study of identical twins. Template switching (which added a universal primer site) was used, and cDNA carried unique molecular identifiers. Using its own MiXCR run on the 5' RACE reads, TCRdb lists one record per CDR3 protein. The sample includes 400,000 to 550,000 distinct CDR3 sequences, under 25% of them seen just once. Study results and caveats: Part of the zero-insertion signal could reflect confounding by invariant MAIT and iNKT cells. Twin-shared out-of-frame alpha sequences were enriched for low generation probability.

The germline CDR1 and CDR2 sequences are SNHLY and FYNNEI. The CDR3 totals 13 residues. V lost 2 bases to trimming and J lost 3 bases, with 8 bases between them. Worth noting for this clonotype: Its antigen is undetermined.

These records were also assigned to another study, of T cells expressing NK-cell markers. That paper adds: Roughly 6 donors showed dominant NKG2C+ clonotypes comprising about 1.0-7.5% of their CD8+ T cells.

Sequenced material: CD4+ T cells sorted from blood. The sequence was collected from a woman younger than 35 in good health. The V call is TRBV2, the J call TRBJ2-7, with D uncertain. The CDR3, as DNA: TGTGCCAGCAGTGAAACGGCCGACTACGAGCAGTACTTC. Amino acid sequence: CASSETADYEQYF. Looking up the rest from reference TRBV2 and TRBJ2-7 gives the full variable domain: EPEVTQTPSHQVTQMGQEVILRCVPISNHLYFYWYRQILGQKVEFLVSFYNNEISEKSEIFDDQFSVERPDGSNFTLKIRSTKLEDSAMYFCASSETADYEQYFGPGTRLTVT.